The 32 T cell receptor beta chains reported below all come from one sample, sequenced in a study of T-cell reconstitution after alpha-beta-depleted transplantation in children. For TCRbeta, the library was prepared with unique molecular identifiers. TCRdb re-called the PCR reads with MiXCR, one entry per CDR3 protein. Here the sample spans approximately 290,000 distinct CDR3 sequences, around 10% being singletons. Sequenced here: peripheral blood, sampled 180 days after TCRalphabeta/CD19-depleted stem cell transplant. The receptors shown here come from a male patient aged 2-10 years who had a stem cell transplant for chronic granulomatous disease, so the T cells may come from the graft donor.

The rearrangement uses TRBV15 and TRBJ2-1; no reliable D call. This CDR3 spans 14 amino acids. Trimming removed 0 bases from V and 6 bases from J, with 9 bases in between. CDR1 is LNHNV and CDR2 is YYDKDF in the germline V gene (reference sequence). The CDR3 DNA follows: TGTGCCACCAGCAGAGAGTTGGGTAGCAATGAGCAGTTCTTC. Residues: CATSRELGSNEQFF.

This clonotype has a count of ten or more. The chain has TRBV20-1 and TRBJ2-5; 12 bases align to TRBD2. The germline gives CDR1 DFQATT, CDR2 SNEGSKA (reference sequence). The CDR3 runs to 16 residues. The junction had 7 bases not matched to a gene; V was cut back by 0 bases and J by 5 bases. The CDR3 DNA sequence: TGCAGTGCTAGAGATTGGCTAGCGGGGGGGCGGGAGACCCAGTACTTC. It yields the protein CSARDWLAGGRETQYF.

This clonotype has at least ten counts. The chain has TRBV12-3 or TRBV12-4 and TRBJ2-3; 11 bases line up with TRBD1. The ends lost 5 bases at V and 8 bases at J; junction bases unmatched: 9. This CDR3 comprises 15 residues. CDR3 protein: CASSLGQGAQGTQYF. CDR3 coding DNA: TGTGCCAGCAGTCTCGGACAGGGGGCGCAAGGTACGCAGTATTTT.

V usage is TRBV28 and J usage is TRBJ2-7; the D call may be TRBD1 or TRBD2 (5 bases each). V was shortened by 6 bases and J by 11 bases, with 20 bases between the two germline ends. CDR1 MDHEN and CDR2 SYDVKM come from the germline V gene. This CDR3 is 13 amino acids long. The CDR3: CASSRDLLRFKYF. CDR3 DNA sequence: TGTGCCAGCAGCAGGGACCTCTTACGGTTTAAGTACTTC.

This clonotype came up many times. The chain joins TRBV7-9 to TRBJ1-1; weak D call: TRBD1 (5 bases). The CDR3 is made up of 14 amino acids. Trimming cost V 7 bases and J 0 bases, with 12 bases left between them. Germline assignment: CDR1 SEHNR and CDR2 FQNEAQ (reference sequence). CDR3: CASTVGQMNTEAFF. CDR3 bases: TGTGCCAGCACCGTAGGACAAATGAACACTGAAGCTTTCTTT.

In its sample, this clonotype was seen many times. The chain has TRBV20-1 and TRBJ2-5; 7 bases are a match to TRBD1. The trim removed 5 bases at V and 2 bases at J, leaving 8 bases unmatched. The germline V gene encodes CDR1 DFQATT and CDR2 SNEGSKA (reference sequence). This CDR3 spans 14 amino acids. Written as DNA, the CDR3 is TGCAGTGCTTCGGACAGGTCATGGCAAGAGACCCAGTACTTC. Protein product: CSASDRSWQETQYF.

This clonotype was seen at least ten times. This rearrangement joins TRBV12-3 or TRBV12-4 to TRBJ2-7; 9 bases are a match to TRBD2. The CDR3 is 14 residues long. J gave up 2 bases and V 5 bases, and 4 bases lay outside the gene matches. For the CDR3, the DNA is TGTGCCAGCAGTGTTAGCGGGAGAACCTACGAGCAGTACTTC. Translated, it gives CASSVSGRTYEQYF.

In this sample, this clonotype turned up many times. The V gene is TRBV3-1, the J gene TRBJ2-5; TRBD1 aligns across 7 bases. The CDR3 consists of 21 residues. Germline loops: CDR1 LGHDT, CDR2 YNNKEL (reference sequence). With V trimmed by 2 bases and J by 0 bases, 21 bases remained unmatched. The CDR3 coding sequence is TGTGCCAGCAGCCAACCAATGTCCAGACAACAGGGGTCCCCGTACCAAGAGACCCAGTACTTC. Translating it yields CASSQPMSRQQGSPYQETQYF.

The count of this clonotype is one. A much more abundant neighbour one base away suggests this may be a read error. V gene TRBV11-2 combines with J gene TRBJ1-2, with 8 bases matching TRBD1. The length of the CDR3 is 18 residues. Germline-derived CDR1 and CDR2 are SGHAT and FQNNGV. The V segment lost 5 bases and the J segment 3 bases; nucleotides outside the gene matches: 17. CDR3 DNA: TGTGCCAGCAGCCCTCGTTCCTACCCGGTACAGGGGGACTATGGCTACACCTTC. Residues: CASSPRSYPVQGDYGYTF.

With regard to this clonotype: A clone one base away is much larger, so this may be a read error. The chain uses TRBV12-3 or TRBV12-4 and TRBJ2-3, with D unclear. This CDR3 spans 13 amino acids. CDR3 DNA sequence: TGTGCCAGCAGACTGGGTAGCATAGATACGCAGTATTTT. It translates to CASRLGSIDTQYF.

The gene calls are TRBV19 and TRBJ2-2; D may be TRBD1 (5 bases). The CDR3 spans 16 residues. Trimming cost V 7 bases and J 5 bases, with 20 bases left between them. CDR1 and CDR2 from the germline V gene are LNHDA and SQIVND (reference sequence). The CDR3 DNA reads TGTGCCAGTAAAGTCCGGGCAGGGATTAAAACCGGGGAGCTGTTTTTT. Protein: CASKVRAGIKTGELFF.

There are many counts of this clonotype. The CDR3 region is CASSLFGLAGANTGELFF. The CDR3 coding sequence is TGTGCCAGCAGCTTATTCGGACTAGCGGGAGCGAACACCGGGGAGCTGTTTTTT. The J gene is TRBJ2-2, the V gene TRBV7-3; TRBD2 matches at 13 bases. CDR1 is SGHTA and CDR2 is FQGTGA in the germline V gene. The CDR3 is made up of 18 amino acids. Trimming cost V 2 bases and J 0 bases; bases outside gene matches: 3.

Comment on this clonotype: Being one base from a much bigger clone, this may be a read error. The rearrangement joins TRBV12-3 or TRBV12-4 to TRBJ1-2; D unresolved. Trimming stripped 3 bases from V and 12 bases from J, with 11 bases between. CDR3 size: 11 residues. The chain's CDR3 is CASSFLSGDTF. Written as DNA, the CDR3 is TGTGCCAGCAGTTTCTTAAGCGGCGACACCTTC.

This clonotype was recorded at least ten times. The chain employs TRBV27 and TRBJ2-2; D unresolved. V lost 6 bases, J lost 4 bases, and 6 bases lay in between. CDR3 length: 12 residues. Germline CDR1 is MNHEY and CDR2 is SMNVEV (reference sequence). CDR3 in DNA: TGTGCCAGCAGAACTCTCACCGGGGAGCTGTTTTTT. Protein product: CASRTLTGELFF.

This clonotype was recorded at least ten times. V is TRBV5-5 and J is TRBJ1-4; 10 bases match TRBD1. After removal of 4 bases from V and 6 bases from J, the junction contained 12 bases not matched to a gene. The CDR3 loop spans 17 amino acids. The germline V gene has CDR1 SGHKS and CDR2 YYEKEE (reference sequence). In nucleotides, the CDR3 is TGTGCCAGCAGCACGACCCGAGACAGGGGGCGATATGAAAAACTGTTTTTT. The encoded protein is CASSTTRDRGRYEKLFF.

This clonotype has a count of ten or more. This chain connects TRBV24-1 to TRBJ2-2, with D perhaps matching TRBD2 (6 bases). The V gene's germline CDR1 is KGHDR and CDR2 SFDVKD. Trimming removed 0 bases from V and 2 bases from J, with 9 bases in between. The CDR3 has 16 amino acids. The CDR3 region is CATSDLGGANTGELFF. DNA of the CDR3: TGTGCCACCAGTGATTTGGGCGGGGCCAACACCGGGGAGCTGTTTTTT.

This clonotype was detected many times. The genes are TRBV5-1 and TRBJ1-1; tentatively, D is TRBD1 (5 bases). Trimming pared 7 bases from V and 1 base from J, leaving 20 bases between. The CDR3 runs to 16 residues. Germline V lookup: CDR1 SGHRS, CDR2 YFSETQ. CDR3 sequence (DNA): TGCGCCAGCGGTCCTAGACGAGGGGCCTCGAACACTGAAGCTTTCTTT. It translates to CASGPRRGASNTEAFF.

This clonotype was seen repeatedly, ten times or more. The chain uses TRBV28 and TRBJ1-5; the D gene is possibly TRBD1 (5 bases). The CDR3 totals 14 residues. Trimming cost V 2 bases and J 4 bases, with 9 bases left between them. In germline, CDR1 is MDHEN, CDR2 SYDVKM. CDR3 sequence (DNA): TGTGCCAGCAGTTTAGAGGGGCAGAATCAGCCCCAGCATTTT. Encoded protein: CASSLEGQNQPQHF.

This clonotype was observed many times. The V and J genes are TRBV29-1 and TRBJ2-1; 9 bases align to TRBD1. The CDR3 runs to 15 residues. Germline CDR1 is SQVTM and CDR2 is ANQGSEA. Trimming cost V 4 bases and J 3 bases; bases outside gene matches: 7. In DNA, the CDR3 is TGCAGCGTTGTTCCTGGGACAGGGAACTACAATGAGCAGTTCTTC. Its translation: CSVVPGTGNYNEQFF.

This clonotype was observed a few times. V and J are TRBV10-3 and TRBJ2-3, with D unresolved. Germline CDR1 ENHRY, CDR2 SYGVKD. V lost 2 bases and J lost 2, with 11 bases in between. The CDR3 loop spans 15 amino acids. In nucleotides, the CDR3 is TGTGCCATCAGTGAGCTGGGCACTCCCACAGATACGCAGTATTTT. It yields the protein CAISELGTPTDTQYF.

Many counts were recorded for this clonotype. This chain connects TRBV10-2 to TRBJ2-7, with D perhaps TRBD1 or TRBD2 (7 bases each). V lost 6 bases, J lost 6 bases, and 18 bases lay in between. The germline V gene has CDR1 WSHSY and CDR2 SAAADI. The CDR3 totals 14 residues. CDR3 sequence: CASRGVRGGAEQYF. CDR3 coding DNA: TGCGCCAGCAGGGGGGTCAGGGGGGGCGCCGAGCAGTACTTC.

With respect to this clonotype: A read error may explain this, as a much larger clone is one base away. The CDR3 sequence is CAISEGGRETQFF. In DNA form, the CDR3 reads TGTGCCATCAGTGAGGGGGGCCGGGAGACCCAGTTCTTC. The chain has TRBV10-3 and TRBJ2-5; D could derive from TRBD1 or TRBD2 (6 bases each). The better agreement between TRBJ2-1 and the DNA end casts doubt on the J call. This CDR3 spans 13 amino acids. The germline V gene has CDR1 ENHRY and CDR2 SYGVKD.

Ten or more counts support this clonotype. V usage is TRBV7-9 and J usage is TRBJ1-2, with a tentative D call TRBD1 (6 bases). The CDR3 length is 15 residues. Germline V gene sequence: CDR1 SEHNR, CDR2 FQNEAQ (reference sequence). The germline V and J ends were trimmed by 5 bases and 7 bases, with 20 bases remaining between them. For the CDR3, the DNA is TGTGCCAGCAGCCCCCGGGACACTCACAGGAGTGGCTACACCTTC. Translation: CASSPRDTHRSGYTF.

The sample holds many counts of this clonotype. The CDR3: CASSLAGLAGAFNNEQFF. The DNA of the CDR3 is TGTGCCAGCAGCTTAGCTGGTCTAGCGGGGGCTTTTAACAATGAGCAGTTCTTC. The chain joins TRBV7-2 to TRBJ2-1, with 10 bases lining up with TRBD2. With V trimmed by 0 bases and J by 5 bases, 10 bases remained unmatched. The CDR3 is 18 residues long. Germline V gene sequence: CDR1 SGHTA, CDR2 FQGNSA.

This clonotype was detected many times. V is TRBV5-1 and J is TRBJ2-7; TRBD1 aligns across 10 bases. The CDR3 is 15 amino acids. Germline lookup yields CDR1 SGHRS and CDR2 YFSETQ. V was pared by 0 bases and J by 3 bases, with 3 bases of the junction left unmatched. This CDR3 is CASSLGGQGSYEQYF. The CDR3 DNA is TGCGCCAGCAGCTTGGGGGGACAGGGGAGCTACGAGCAGTACTTC. Using reference TRBV5-1 and TRBJ2-7 for the parts outside the CDR3, the full variable domain is KAGVTQTPRYLIKTRGQQVTLSCSPISGHRSVSWYQQTPGQGLQFLFEYFSETQRNKGNFPGRFSGRQFSNSRSEMNVSTLELGDSALYLCASSLGGQGSYEQYFGPGTRLTVT.

This clonotype has a handful of counts. This chain joins TRBV20-1 and TRBJ2-1; weak D call: TRBD1 (6 bases). The CDR3 is 17 amino acids. Germline CDR1 reads DFQATT; CDR2 reads SNEGSKA (reference sequence). Trimming stripped 3 bases from V and 1 base from J, with 19 bases between. The DNA of the CDR3 is TGCAGTGCTAGTGTGGACTGGGTAGGGGGATCCTACAATGAGCAGTTCTTC. Its protein is CSASVDWVGGSYNEQFF.

Comments on this clonotype: A much larger clone lies a single base off, so this may be a read error. CDR3 region: CCARDRAGPGRGDTQYF. CDR3 nucleotides: TGCTGTGCTAGAGATCGGGCGGGCCCGGGCCGTGGAGATACGCAGTATTTT. The V and J genes are TRBV20-1 and TRBJ2-3; a possible D gene is TRBD2 (5 bases). Germline V gene lookup returns CDR1 DFQATT and CDR2 SNEGSKA (reference sequence). This CDR3 has 17 residues.

In this sample, this clonotype turned up many times. The V call is TRBV7-8, the J call TRBJ2-2, with a weak D call TRBD2 (6 bases). From germline, CDR1 is SGHVS and CDR2 FQNEAQ. This CDR3 contains 15 residues. Trimming cost V 6 bases and J 2 bases, with 13 bases left between them. The CDR3 loop reads CASSTSSANTGELFF. The CDR3 nucleotides read TGTGCCAGCAGTACTTCTAGCGCCAACACCGGGGAGCTGTTTTTT.

This clonotype has ten or more counts. This chain uses TRBV6-2 or TRBV6-3 with TRBJ1-5, with D unresolved. Trimming took off 7 bases at V and 1 base at J, with 8 bases between the two ends. The CDR3 loop spans 13 amino acids. Germline assignment: CDR1 MNHEY and CDR2 SVGEGT. The CDR3 spells CASKWKSNQPQHF. The CDR3 region has the DNA TGTGCCAGCAAGTGGAAAAGCAATCAGCCCCAGCATTTT.

The table lists this clonotype with many counts. The chain employs TRBV6-2 or TRBV6-3 and TRBJ2-1; D gene unclear. The CDR3 extends over 12 amino acids. Per germline, CDR1 MNHEY and CDR2 SVGEGT. V lost 0 bases and J 11 bases, leaving 8 bases between the germline ends. This chain's CDR3 is CASSYSFYQQFF. DNA for the CDR3: TGTGCCAGCAGTTACTCGTTCTACCAGCAGTTCTTC.

The chain is built from TRBV12-3 or TRBV12-4 and TRBJ1-5; D call uncertain. Trimming took 1 base from V and 0 from J, leaving 7 bases between them. This CDR3 comprises 15 residues. This CDR3 reads CASSLDIYSNQPQHF. For the CDR3, the DNA is TGTGCCAGCAGTTTAGACATTTATAGCAATCAGCCCCAGCATTTT.

Turning to this clonotype: The junction does not match germline at one end; this may be a read error. The chain is built from TRBV6-1 and TRBJ1-2; unclear D gene. The CDR3 consists of 17 residues. Germline lookup yields CDR1 MNHNS and CDR2 SASEGT. CDR3 coding DNA: TGTGCCAGCAGTCGACGGGCAGGAACGCGTGCTAACTATGGCTACCCCTTC. Translating it yields CASSRRAGTRANYGYPF.